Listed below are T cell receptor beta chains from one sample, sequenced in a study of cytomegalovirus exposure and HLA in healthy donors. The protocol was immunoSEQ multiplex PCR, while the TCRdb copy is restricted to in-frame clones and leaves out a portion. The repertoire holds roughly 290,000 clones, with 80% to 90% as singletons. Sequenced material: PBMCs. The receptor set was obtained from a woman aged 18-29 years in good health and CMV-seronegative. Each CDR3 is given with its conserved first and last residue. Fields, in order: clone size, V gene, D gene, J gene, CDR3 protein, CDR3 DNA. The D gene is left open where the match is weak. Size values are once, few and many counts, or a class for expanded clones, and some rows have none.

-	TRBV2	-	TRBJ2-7	CASSVSGATHEQYF	TGTGCCAGCAGTGTGTCAGGGGCGACCCACGAGCAGTACTTC
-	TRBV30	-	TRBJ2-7	CAWSAQGHEQYF	TGTGCCTGGAGTGCCCAGGGGCACGAGCAGTACTTC
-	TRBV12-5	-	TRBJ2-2	CASGLVLYTGELFF	TGTGCTAGTGGTTTGGTACTCTACACCGGGGAGCTGTTTTTC
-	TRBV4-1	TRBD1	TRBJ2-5	CASSQVGTEGKETQYF	TGCGCCAGCAGCCAAGTGGGGACAGAAGGGAAAGAGACCCAGTACTTC
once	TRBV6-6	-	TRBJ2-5	CASRARDTGQETQYF	TGTGCCAGCAGGGCCCGGGACACCGGACAAGAGACCCAGTACTTC
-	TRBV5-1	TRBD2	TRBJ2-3	CASSPGGPTDTQYF	TGCGCCAGCAGCCCGGGGGGGCCGACAGATACGCAGTATTTT
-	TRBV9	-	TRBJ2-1	CASSVAYQIWNEQFF	TGTGCCAGCAGCGTAGCTTACCAGATCTGGAATGAGCAGTTCTTC
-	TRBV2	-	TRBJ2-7	CASRGTGTSYEQYF	TGTGCCAGCAGGGGGACCGGGACTTCCTACGAGCAGTACTTC
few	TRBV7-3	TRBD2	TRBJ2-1	CASSSGGGLAGLGEQFF	TGTGCCAGCAGCTCAGGGGGGGGACTAGCGGGGTTGGGTGAGCAGTTCTTC
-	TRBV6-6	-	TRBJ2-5	CASSHGFGEETQYF	TGTGCCAGCAGTCACGGGTTCGGGGAGGAGACCCAGTACTTC
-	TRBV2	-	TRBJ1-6	CASRSGGLGNSPLHF	TGTGCCAGCAGGTCGGGGGGGTTGGGGAATTCACCCCTCCACTTT
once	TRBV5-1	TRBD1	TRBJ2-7	CASSLGTGGEQYF	TGCGCCAGCAGCTTGGGGACAGGCGGCGAGCAGTACTTC